This T cell receptor (beta chain) appears in the sequencing data of a study of cytomegalovirus exposure and HLA in healthy donors. Overall study context: Earlier sequencing of some 180 million T cells yielded approximately 120 million unique TCR beta sequences. Points from the study as a whole: Several of the most significant clusters were apparently associated with common viral pathogens in a later analysis. Among immune exposure information, only CMV serostatus was available. Associated with HLA alleles at 0.05 false discovery rate in a later analysis were over 15,000 TCR beta sequences.

As regards this clone: Its cognate antigen is unknown.

Germline CDR1 SQVTM, CDR2 ANQGSEA. This CDR3 region has 15 residues. The trim removed 4 bases at V and 5 bases at J, leaving 9 bases unmatched. 60 Vbeta and 13 Jbeta primers were used in PCR. Data came from immunoSEQ multiplex PCR; TCRdb stores just in-frame clones and leaves some out. The specimen's table records under 250,000 clones. The sequenced sample consisted of PBMCs. The chain is built from TRBV29-1 and TRBJ1-2; TRBD1 matches 11 bases. The sequence came from a girl aged 2-9 years in good health and CMV-seropositive. The CDR3 DNA reads TGCAGCGTTGGAAGAAGTCGGGACAGGGGGTATGGCTACACCTTC. It codes for CSVGRSRDRGYGYTF. The variable domain in full, completed from reference TRBV29-1 and TRBJ1-2, reads SAVISQKPSRDICQRGTSLTIQCQVDSQVTMMFWYRQQPGQSLTLIATANQGSEATYESGFVIDKFPISRPNLTFSTLTVSNMSPEDSSIYLCSVGRSRDRGYGYTFGSGTRLTVV.